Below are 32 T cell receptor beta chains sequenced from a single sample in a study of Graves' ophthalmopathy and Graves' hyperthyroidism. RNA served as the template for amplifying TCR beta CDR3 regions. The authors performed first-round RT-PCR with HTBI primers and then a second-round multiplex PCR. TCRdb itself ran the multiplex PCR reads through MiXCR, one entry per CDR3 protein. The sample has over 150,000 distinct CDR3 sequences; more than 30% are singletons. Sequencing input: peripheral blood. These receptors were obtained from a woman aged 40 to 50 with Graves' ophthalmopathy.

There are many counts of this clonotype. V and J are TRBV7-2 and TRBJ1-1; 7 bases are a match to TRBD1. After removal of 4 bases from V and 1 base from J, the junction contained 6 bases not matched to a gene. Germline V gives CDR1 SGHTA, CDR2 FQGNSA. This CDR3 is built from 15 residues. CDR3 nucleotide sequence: TGTGCCAGCAGCTACCCGACAGGGCGGAACACTGAAGCTTTCTTT. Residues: CASSYPTGRNTEAFF.

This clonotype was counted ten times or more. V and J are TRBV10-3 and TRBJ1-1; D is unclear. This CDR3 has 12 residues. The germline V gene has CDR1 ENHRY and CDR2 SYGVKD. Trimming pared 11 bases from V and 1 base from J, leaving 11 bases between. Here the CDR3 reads CASRTENTEAFF. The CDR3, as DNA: TGTGCCTCCAGGACGGAGAACACTGAAGCTTTCTTT.

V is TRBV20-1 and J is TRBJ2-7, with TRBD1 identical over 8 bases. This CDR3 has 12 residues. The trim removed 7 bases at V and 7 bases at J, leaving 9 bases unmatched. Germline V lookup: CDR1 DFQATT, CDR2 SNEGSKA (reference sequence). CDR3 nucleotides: TGCAGTGGGAAACAGGGGGTGGCGGAGCAGTACTTC. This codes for CSGKQGVAEQYF.

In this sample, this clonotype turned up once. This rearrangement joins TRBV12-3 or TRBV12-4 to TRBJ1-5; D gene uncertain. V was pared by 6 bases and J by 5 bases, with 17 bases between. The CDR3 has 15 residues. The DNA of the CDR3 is TGTGCCAGCAGCAATAGCCCCCGGGCGGATCAGCCCCAGCATTTT. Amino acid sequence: CASSNSPRADQPQHF.

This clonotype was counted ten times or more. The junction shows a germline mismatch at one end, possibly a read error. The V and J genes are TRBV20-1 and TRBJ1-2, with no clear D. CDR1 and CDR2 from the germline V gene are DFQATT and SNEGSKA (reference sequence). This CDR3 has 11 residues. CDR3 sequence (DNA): TGCAGTGCTAGAGACGACACCCTTCTCAGCTTC. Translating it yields CSARDDTLLSF.

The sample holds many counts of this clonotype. The CDR3 loop reads CAWSVIQGAGSYGYTF. The DNA for the CDR3 is TGTGCCTGGAGTGTAATCCAGGGGGCGGGTTCCTATGGCTACACCTTC. The genes are TRBV30 and TRBJ1-2, with 8 bases aligning to TRBD1. This CDR3 has 16 residues. Germline trimming cut 0 bases from V and 4 bases from J; bases unmatched to any gene: 10. Per the germline V gene, CDR1 is GTSNPN and CDR2 is SVGIG (reference sequence).

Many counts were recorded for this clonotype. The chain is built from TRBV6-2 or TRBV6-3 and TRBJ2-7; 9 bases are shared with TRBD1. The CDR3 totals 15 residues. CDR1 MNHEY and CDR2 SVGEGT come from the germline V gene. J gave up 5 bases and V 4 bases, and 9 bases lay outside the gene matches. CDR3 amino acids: CASSLPGTGYDEQYF. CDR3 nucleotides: TGTGCCAGCAGTTTACCCGGGACAGGGTATGACGAGCAGTACTTC.

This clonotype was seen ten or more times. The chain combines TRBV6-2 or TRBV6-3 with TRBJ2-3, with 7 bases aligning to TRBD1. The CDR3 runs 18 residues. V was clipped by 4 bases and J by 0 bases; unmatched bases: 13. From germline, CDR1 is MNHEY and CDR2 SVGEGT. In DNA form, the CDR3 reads TGTGCCAGCAGTTCACTATCACAACAGGGGTATAGCACAGATACGCAGTATTTT. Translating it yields CASSSLSQQGYSTDTQYF.

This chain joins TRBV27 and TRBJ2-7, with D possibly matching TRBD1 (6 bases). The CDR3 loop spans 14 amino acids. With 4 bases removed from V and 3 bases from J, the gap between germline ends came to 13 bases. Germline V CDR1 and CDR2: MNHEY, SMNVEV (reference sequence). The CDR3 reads CASSSTGSYYEQYF. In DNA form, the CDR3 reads TGTGCCAGCAGTTCAACAGGGTCTTACTACGAGCAGTACTTC.

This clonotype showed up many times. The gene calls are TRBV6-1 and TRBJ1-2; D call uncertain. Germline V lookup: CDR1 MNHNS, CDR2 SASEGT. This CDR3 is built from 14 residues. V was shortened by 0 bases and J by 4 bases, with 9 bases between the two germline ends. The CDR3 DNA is TGTGCCAGCAGTGAAGCAGTCGGCTCCTATGGCTACACCTTC. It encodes CASSEAVGSYGYTF.

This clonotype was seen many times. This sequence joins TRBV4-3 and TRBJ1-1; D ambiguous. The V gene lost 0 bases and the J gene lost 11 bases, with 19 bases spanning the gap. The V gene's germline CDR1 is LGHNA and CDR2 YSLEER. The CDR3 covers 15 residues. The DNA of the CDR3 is TGCGCCAGCAGCCAAGATCCGGTGGGAGTGCCGGCTGCTTTCTTT. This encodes CASSQDPVGVPAAFF.

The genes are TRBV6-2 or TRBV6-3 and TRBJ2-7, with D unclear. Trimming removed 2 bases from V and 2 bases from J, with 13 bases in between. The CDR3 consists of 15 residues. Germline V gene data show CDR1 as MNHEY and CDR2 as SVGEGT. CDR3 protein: CASSYLDHPPYEQYF. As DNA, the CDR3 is TGTGCCAGCAGTTACCTGGACCATCCCCCCTACGAGCAGTACTTC.

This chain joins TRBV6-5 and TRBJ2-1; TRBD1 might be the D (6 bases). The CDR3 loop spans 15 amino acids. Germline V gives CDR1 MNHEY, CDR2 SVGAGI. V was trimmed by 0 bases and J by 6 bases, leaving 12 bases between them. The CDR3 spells CASSYSRMDSNEQFF. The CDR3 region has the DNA TGTGCCAGCAGTTACTCGAGGATGGACAGCAATGAGCAGTTCTTC.

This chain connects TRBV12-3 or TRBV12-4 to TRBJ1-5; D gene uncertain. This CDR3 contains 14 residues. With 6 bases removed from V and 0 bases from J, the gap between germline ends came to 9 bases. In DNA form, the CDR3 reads TGTGCCAGCAGGGGGTGGGGTAGCAATCAGCCCCAGCATTTT. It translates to CASRGWGSNQPQHF.

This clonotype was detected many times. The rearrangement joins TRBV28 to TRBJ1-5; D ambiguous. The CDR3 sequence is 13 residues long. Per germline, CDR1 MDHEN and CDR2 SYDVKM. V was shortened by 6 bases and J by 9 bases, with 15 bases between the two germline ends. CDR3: CASSSGLRGPQHF. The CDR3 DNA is TGTGCCAGCAGCTCGGGTTTGAGAGGGCCCCAGCATTTT.

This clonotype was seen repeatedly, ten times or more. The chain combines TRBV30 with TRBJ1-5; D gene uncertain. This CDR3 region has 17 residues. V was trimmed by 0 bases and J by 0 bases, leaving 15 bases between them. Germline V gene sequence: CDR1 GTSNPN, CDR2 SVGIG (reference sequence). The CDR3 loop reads CAWSVGGKTLSNQPQHF. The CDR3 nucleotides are TGTGCCTGGAGTGTAGGAGGGAAAACCCTTAGCAATCAGCCCCAGCATTTT.

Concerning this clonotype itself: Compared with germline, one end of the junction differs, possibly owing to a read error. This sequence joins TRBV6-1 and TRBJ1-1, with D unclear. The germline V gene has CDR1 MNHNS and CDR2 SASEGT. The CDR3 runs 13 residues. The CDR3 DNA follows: TGTGCCAGCAGGGAAACAGTGAACGCTGAAGCTTTCTTT. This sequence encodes CASRETVNAEAFF.

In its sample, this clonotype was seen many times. CDR3: CASSSGNTKGHF. CDR3 DNA: TGTGCCAGCAGTTCAGGGAATACAAAGGGGCATTTT. The V and J genes are TRBV28 and TRBJ1-5; perhaps TRBD1 as D (5 bases). The CDR3 is 12 amino acids. The germline V gene has CDR1 MDHEN and CDR2 SYDVKM. Trimming shortened V by 4 bases and J by 15 bases, and 16 bases separated the two germline ends.

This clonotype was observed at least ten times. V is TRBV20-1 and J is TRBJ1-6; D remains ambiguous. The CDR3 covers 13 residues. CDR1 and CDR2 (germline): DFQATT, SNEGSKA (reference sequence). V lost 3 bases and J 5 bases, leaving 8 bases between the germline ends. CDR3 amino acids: CSARWSNNSPLHF. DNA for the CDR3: TGCAGTGCTAGGTGGTCGAATAATTCACCCCTCCACTTT.

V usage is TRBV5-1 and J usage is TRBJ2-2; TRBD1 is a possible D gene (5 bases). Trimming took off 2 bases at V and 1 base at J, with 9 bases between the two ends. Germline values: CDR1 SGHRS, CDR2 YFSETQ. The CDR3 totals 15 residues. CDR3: CASSLRQGNTGELFF. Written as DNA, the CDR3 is TGCGCCAGCAGCTTACGGCAGGGGAACACCGGGGAGCTGTTTTTT.

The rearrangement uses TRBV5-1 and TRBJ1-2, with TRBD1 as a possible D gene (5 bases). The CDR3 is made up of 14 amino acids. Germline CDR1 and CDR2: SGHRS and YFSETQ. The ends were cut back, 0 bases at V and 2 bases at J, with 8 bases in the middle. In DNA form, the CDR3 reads TGCGCCAGCAGCTTGGGATCAGGGAACTATGGCTACACCTTC. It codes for CASSLGSGNYGYTF.

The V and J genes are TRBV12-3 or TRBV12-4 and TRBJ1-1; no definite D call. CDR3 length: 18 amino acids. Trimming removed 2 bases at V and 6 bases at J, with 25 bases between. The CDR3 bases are TGTGCCAGCAGTTTAAAAGGTAGAGTAGGAACAACCCGTCCTGAAGCTTTCTTT. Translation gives CASSLKGRVGTTRPEAFF.

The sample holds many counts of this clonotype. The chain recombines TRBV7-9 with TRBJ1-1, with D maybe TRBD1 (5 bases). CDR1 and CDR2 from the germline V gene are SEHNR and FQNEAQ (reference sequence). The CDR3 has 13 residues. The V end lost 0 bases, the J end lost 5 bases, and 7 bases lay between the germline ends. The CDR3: CASSLAWGTEAFF. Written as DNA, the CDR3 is TGTGCCAGCAGCTTAGCGTGGGGGACTGAAGCTTTCTTT.

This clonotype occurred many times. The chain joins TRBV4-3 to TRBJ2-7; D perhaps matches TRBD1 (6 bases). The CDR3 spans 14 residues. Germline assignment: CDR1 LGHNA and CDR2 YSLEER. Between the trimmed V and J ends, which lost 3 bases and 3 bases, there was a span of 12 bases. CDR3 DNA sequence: TGCGCCAGCAGCCACTTTCCGGACAGCTACGAGCAGTACTTC. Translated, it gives CASSHFPDSYEQYF.

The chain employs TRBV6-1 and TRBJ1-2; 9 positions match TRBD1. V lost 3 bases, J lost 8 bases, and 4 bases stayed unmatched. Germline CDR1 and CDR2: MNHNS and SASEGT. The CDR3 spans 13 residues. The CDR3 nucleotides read TGTGCCAGCAGTGAGGGACAGGGTGGAGGCTACACCTTC. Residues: CASSEGQGGGYTF.

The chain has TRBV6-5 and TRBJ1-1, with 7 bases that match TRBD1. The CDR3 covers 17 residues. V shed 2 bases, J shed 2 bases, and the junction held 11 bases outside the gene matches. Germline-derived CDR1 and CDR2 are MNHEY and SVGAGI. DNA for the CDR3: TGTGCCAGCAGTTACAACAGGGGAGAAAAGATTAACACTGAAGCTTTCTTT. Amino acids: CASSYNRGEKINTEAFF.

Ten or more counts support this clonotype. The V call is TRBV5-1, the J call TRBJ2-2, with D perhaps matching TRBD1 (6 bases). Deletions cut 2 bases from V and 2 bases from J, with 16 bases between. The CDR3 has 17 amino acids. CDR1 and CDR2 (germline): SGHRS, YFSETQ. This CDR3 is CASSFGAGTLNTGELFF. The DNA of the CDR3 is TGCGCCAGCAGCTTTGGGGCCGGGACACTAAACACCGGGGAGCTGTTTTTT. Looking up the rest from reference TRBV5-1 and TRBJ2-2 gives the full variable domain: KAGVTQTPRYLIKTRGQQVTLSCSPISGHRSVSWYQQTPGQGLQFLFEYFSETQRNKGNFPGRFSGRQFSNSRSEMNVSTLELGDSALYLCASSFGAGTLNTGELFFGEGSRLTVL.

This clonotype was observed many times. CDR3 amino acids: CASSSDRDNSPLHF. The CDR3 region has the DNA TGCGCCAGCAGCTCGGACAGGGATAATTCACCCCTCCACTTT. V usage is TRBV5-1 and J usage is TRBJ1-6, with 8 bases lining up with TRBD1. This CDR3 is 14 amino acids long. CDR1 is SGHRS, CDR2 YFSETQ, per germline. The ends lost 3 bases at V and 5 bases at J; junction bases unmatched: 1.

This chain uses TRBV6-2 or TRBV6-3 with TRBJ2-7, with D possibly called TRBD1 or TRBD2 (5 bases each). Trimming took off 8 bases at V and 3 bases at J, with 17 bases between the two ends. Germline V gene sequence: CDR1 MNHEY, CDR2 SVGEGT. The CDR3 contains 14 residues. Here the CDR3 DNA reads TGTGCCAGCGACTGGGGTGGGGGAGTCTACGAGCAGTACTTC. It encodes CASDWGGGVYEQYF.

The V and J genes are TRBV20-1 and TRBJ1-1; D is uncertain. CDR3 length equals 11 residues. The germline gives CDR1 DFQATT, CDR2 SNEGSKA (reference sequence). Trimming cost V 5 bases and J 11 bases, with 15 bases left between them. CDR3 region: CSAARLELAFF. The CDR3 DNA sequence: TGCAGTGCTGCGCGGTTAGAATTGGCTTTCTTT.

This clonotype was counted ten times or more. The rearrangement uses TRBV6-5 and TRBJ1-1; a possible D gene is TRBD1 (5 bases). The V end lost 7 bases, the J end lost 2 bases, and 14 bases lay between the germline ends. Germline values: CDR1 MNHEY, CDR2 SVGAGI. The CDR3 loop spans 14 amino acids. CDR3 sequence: CASTRTGTNTEAFF. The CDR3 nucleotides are TGTGCCAGCACTCGAACCGGGACTAACACTGAAGCTTTCTTT.

CDR3 bases: TGTGCCAGCAGGAGAGAGTGGGCAGGGGGGAACACTGAAGCTTTCTTT. This sequence encodes CASRREWAGGNTEAFF. This chain uses TRBV6-2 or TRBV6-3 with TRBJ1-1; 7 nucleotides agree with TRBD1. The CDR3 is 16 residues long. J lost 1 base, V lost 6 bases, and 11 bases had no gene match. Germline CDR1 reads MNHEY; CDR2 reads SVGEGT.